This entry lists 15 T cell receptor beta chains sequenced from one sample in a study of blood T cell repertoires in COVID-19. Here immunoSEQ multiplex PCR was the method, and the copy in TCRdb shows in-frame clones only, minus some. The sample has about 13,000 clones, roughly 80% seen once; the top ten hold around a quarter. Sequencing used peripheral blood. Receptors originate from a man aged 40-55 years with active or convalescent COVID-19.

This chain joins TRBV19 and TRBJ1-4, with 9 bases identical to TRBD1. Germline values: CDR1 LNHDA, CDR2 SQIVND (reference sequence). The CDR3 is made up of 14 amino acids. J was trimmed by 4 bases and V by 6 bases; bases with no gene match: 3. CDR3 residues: CASSPDRGNEKLFF. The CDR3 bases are TGTGCCAGTAGCCCGGACAGGGGTAATGAAAAACTGTTTTTT.

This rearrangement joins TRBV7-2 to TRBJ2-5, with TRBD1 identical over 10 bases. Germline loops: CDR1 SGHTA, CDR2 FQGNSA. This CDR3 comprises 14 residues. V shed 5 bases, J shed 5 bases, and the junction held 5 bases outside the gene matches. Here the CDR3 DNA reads TGTGCCAGCAGCCCGGACAGGGGGAGGGAGACCCAGTACTTC. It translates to CASSPDRGRETQYF. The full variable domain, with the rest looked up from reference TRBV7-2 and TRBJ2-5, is GAGVSQSPSNKVTEKGKDVELRCDPISGHTALYWYRQSLGQGLEFLIYFQGNSAPDKSGLPSDRFSAERTGGSVSTLTIQRTQQEDSAVYLCASSPDRGRETQYFGPGTRLLVL.

The CDR3 protein is CASSQELGGLYEQYF. Here the CDR3 DNA reads TGTGCCAGCAGCCAAGAATTAGGGGGCCTGTACGAGCAGTACTTC. This chain joins TRBV4-2 and TRBJ2-7, with 7 bases that match TRBD1. The CDR3 length is 15 residues. Germline V gives CDR1 LGHNA, CDR2 YNFKEQ. V was clipped by 0 bases and J by 4 bases; unmatched bases: 6.

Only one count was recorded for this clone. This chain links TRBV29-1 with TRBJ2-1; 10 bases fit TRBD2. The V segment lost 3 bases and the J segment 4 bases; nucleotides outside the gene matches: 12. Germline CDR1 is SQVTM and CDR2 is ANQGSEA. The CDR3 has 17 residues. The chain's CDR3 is CSVEELKTSGTYNEQFF. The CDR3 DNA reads TGCAGCGTTGAGGAGTTAAAAACTAGCGGGACTTACAATGAGCAGTTCTTC.

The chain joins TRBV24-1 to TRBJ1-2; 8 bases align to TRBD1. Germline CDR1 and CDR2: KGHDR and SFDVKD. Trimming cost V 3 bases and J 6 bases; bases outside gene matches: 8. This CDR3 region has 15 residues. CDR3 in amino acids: CATSDDRGARDGYTF. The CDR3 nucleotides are TGTGCCACCAGTGATGACAGGGGCGCCCGGGATGGCTACACCTTC.

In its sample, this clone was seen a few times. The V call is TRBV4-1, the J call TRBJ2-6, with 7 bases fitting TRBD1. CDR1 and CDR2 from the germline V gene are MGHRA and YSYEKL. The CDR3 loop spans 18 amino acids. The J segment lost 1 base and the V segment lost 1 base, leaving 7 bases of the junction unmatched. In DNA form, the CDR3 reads TGCGCCAGCAGCCAAGGGGACAGTGAAGTTTCTGGGGCCAACGTCCTGACTTTC. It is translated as CASSQGDSEVSGANVLTF.

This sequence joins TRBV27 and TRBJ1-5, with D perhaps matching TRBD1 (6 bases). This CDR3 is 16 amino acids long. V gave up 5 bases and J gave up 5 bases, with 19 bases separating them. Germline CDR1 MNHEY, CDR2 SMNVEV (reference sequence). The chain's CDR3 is CASSEWDPGVHQPQHF. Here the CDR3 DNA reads TGTGCCAGCAGTGAGTGGGACCCAGGGGTGCATCAGCCCCAGCATTTT.

DNA of the CDR3: TGTGCCAGCAGCGTAGGTAGCGGGGGCTCCTACAATGAGCAGTTCTTC. Encoded protein: CASSVGSGGSYNEQFF. The chain has TRBV9 and TRBJ2-1, with 9 positions matching TRBD2. The V gene's germline CDR1 is SGDLS and CDR2 YYNGEE. CDR3 size: 16 residues. V was clipped by 0 bases and J by 0 bases; unmatched bases: 1. The entire variable domain, with the rest obtained from reference TRBV9 and TRBJ2-1, is as follows: DSGVTQTPKHLITATGQRVTLRCSPRSGDLSVYWYQQSLDQGLQFLIQYYNGEERAKGNILERFSAQQFPDLHSELNLSSLELGDSALYFCASSVGSGGSYNEQFFGPGTRLTVL.

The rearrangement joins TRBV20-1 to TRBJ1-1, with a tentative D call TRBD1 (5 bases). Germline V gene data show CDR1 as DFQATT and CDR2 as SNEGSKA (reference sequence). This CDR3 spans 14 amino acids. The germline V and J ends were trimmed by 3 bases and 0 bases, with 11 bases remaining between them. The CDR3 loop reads CSASEAGVNTEAFF. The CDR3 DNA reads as TGCAGTGCTAGTGAGGCGGGGGTGAACACTGAAGCTTTCTTT.

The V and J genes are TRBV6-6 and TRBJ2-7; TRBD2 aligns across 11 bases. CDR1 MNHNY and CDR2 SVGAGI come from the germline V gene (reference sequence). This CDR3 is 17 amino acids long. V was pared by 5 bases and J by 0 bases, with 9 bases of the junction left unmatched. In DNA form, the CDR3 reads TGTGCCAGCAGTCGGACTAGCGGGTTAGACTCCTCCTACGAGCAGTACTTC. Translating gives CASSRTSGLDSSYEQYF.

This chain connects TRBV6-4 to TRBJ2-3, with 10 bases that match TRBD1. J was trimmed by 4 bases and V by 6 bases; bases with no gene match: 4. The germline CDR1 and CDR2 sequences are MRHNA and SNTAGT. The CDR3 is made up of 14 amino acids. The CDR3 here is CASSRDRGADTQYF. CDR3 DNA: TGTGCCAGCAGCCGGGACAGGGGCGCAGATACGCAGTATTTT.

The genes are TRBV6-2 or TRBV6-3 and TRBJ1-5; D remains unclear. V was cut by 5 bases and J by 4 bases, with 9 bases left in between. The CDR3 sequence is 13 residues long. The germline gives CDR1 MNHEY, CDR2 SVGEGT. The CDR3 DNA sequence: TGTGCCAGCAGTCAAGACGGGAATCAGCCCCAGCATTTT. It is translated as CASSQDGNQPQHF.

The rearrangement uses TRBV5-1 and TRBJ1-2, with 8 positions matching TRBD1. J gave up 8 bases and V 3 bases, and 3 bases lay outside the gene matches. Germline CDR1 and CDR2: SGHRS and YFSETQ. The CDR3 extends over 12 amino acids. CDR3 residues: CASSSPGGGYTF. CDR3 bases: TGCGCCAGCAGCTCTCCAGGGGGCGGCTACACCTTC.

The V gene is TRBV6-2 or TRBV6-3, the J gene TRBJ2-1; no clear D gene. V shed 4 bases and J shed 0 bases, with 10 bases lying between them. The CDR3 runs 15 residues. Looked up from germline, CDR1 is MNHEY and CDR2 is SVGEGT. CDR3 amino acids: CASSFHTSSYNEQFF. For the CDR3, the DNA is TGTGCCAGCAGTTTTCACACCAGCTCCTACAATGAGCAGTTCTTC.

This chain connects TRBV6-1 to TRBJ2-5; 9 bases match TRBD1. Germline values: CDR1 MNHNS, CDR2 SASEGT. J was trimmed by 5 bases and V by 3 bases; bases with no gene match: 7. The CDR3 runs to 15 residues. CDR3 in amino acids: CASSDGGTGLETQYF. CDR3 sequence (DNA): TGTGCCAGCAGTGACGGAGGGACAGGGCTGGAGACCCAGTACTTC.